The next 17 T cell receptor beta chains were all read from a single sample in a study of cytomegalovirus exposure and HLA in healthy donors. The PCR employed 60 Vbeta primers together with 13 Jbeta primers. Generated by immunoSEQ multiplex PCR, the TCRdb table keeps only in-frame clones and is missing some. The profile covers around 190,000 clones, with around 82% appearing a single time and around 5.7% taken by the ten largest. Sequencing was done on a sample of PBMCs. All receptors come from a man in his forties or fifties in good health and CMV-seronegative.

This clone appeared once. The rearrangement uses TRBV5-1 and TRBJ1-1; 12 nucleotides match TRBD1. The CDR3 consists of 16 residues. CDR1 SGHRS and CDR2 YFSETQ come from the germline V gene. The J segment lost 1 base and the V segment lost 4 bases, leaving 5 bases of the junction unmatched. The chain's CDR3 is CASSPGTGGPNTEAFF. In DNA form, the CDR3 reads TGCGCCAGCAGCCCAGGGACAGGGGGCCCGAACACTGAAGCTTTCTTT. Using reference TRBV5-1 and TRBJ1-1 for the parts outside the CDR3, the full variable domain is KAGVTQTPRYLIKTRGQQVTLSCSPISGHRSVSWYQQTPGQGLQFLFEYFSETQRNKGNFPGRFSGRQFSNSRSEMNVSTLELGDSALYLCASSPGTGGPNTEAFFGQGTRLTVV.

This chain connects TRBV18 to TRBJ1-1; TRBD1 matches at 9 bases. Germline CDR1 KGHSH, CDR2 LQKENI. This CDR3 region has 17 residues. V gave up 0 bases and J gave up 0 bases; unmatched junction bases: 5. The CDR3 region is CASSPPGQGTMNTEAFF. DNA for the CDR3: TGTGCCAGCTCACCACCGGGACAGGGAACAATGAACACTGAAGCTTTCTTT. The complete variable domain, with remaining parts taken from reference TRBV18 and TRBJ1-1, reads NAGVMQNPRHLVRRRGQEARLRCSPMKGHSHVYWYRQLPEEGLKFMVYLQKENIIDESGMPKERFSAEFPKEGPSILRIQQVVRGDSAAYFCASSPPGQGTMNTEAFFGQGTRLTVV.

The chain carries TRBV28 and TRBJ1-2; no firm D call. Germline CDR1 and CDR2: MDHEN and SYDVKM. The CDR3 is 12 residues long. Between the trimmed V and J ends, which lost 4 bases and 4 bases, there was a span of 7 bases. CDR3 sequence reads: CASSSEGYGYTF. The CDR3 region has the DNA TGTGCCAGCAGTTCCGAGGGCTATGGCTACACCTTC.

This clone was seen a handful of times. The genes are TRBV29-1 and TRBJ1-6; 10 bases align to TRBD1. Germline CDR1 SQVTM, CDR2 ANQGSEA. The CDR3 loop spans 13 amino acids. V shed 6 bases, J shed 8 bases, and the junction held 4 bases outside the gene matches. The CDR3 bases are TGCAGCGTCTTGACAGGGGGCGATTCACCCCTCCACTTT. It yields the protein CSVLTGGDSPLHF. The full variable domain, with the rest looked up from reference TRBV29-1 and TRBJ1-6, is SAVISQKPSRDICQRGTSLTIQCQVDSQVTMMFWYRQQPGQSLTLIATANQGSEATYESGFVIDKFPISRPNLTFSTLTVSNMSPEDSSIYLCSVLTGGDSPLHFGNGTRLTVT.

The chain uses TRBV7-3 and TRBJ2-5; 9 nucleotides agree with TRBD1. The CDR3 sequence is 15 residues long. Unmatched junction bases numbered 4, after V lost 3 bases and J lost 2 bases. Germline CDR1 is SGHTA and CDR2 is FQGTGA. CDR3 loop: CASSFGTGRQETQYF. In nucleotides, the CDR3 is TGTGCCAGCAGCTTCGGGACAGGGCGACAAGAGACCCAGTACTTC.

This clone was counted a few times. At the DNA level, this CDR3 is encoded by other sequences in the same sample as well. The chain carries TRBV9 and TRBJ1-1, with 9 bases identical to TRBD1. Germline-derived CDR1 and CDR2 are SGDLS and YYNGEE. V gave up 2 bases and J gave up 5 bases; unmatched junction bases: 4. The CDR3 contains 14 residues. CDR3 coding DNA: TGTGCCAGCAGCGTGGACAGGGGAGGAACTGAAGCTTTCTTT. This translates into CASSVDRGGTEAFF.

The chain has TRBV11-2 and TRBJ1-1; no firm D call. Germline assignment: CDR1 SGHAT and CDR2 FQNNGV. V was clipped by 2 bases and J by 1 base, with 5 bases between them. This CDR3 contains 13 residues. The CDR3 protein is CASSLPGNTEAFF. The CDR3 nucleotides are TGTGCCAGCAGCTTACCGGGGAACACTGAAGCTTTCTTT.

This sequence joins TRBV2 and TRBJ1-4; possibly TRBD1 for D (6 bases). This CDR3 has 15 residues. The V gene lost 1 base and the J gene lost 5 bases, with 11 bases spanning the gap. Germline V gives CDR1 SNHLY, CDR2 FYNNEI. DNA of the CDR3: TGTGCCAGCAGTGAAGAAAGTGGACAGAATGAAAAACTGTTTTTT. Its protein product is CASSEESGQNEKLFF.

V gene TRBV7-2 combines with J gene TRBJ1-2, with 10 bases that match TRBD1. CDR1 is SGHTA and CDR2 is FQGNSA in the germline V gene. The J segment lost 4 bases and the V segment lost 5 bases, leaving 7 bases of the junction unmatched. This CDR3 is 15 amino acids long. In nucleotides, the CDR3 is TGTGCCAGCAGCCACGGGGACAGGGGACGCTATGGCTACACCTTC. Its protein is CASSHGDRGRYGYTF.

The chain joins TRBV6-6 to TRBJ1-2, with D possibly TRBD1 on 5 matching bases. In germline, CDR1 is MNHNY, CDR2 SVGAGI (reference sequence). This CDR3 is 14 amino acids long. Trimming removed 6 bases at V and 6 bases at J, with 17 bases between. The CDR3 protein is CASSFDSGRDGYTF. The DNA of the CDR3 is TGTGCCAGCAGCTTTGACTCAGGCAGGGATGGCTACACCTTC.

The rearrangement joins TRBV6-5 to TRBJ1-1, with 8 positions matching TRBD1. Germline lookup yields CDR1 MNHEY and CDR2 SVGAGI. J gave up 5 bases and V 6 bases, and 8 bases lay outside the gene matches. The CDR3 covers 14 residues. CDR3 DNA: TGTGCCAGCAGCAAGACAGGGGCTAGAACTGAAGCTTTCTTT. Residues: CASSKTGARTEAFF.

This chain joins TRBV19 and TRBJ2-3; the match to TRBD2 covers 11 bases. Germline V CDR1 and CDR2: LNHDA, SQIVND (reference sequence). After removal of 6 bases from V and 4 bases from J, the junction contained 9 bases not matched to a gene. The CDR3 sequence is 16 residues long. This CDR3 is CASRPNSGRGPDTQYF. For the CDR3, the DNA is TGTGCCAGTAGGCCGAATAGCGGGAGGGGCCCAGATACGCAGTATTTT.

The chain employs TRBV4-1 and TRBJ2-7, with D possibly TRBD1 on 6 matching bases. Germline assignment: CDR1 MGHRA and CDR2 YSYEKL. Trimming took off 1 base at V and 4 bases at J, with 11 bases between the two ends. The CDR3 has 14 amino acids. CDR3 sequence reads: CASSQVGTSYEQYF. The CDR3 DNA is TGCGCCAGCAGCCAAGTGGGGACAAGTTACGAGCAGTACTTC.

This chain's CDR3 is CASSQVGGSRGNEQYF. The CDR3 DNA sequence: TGTGCCAGCAGCCAAGTGGGCGGCTCCAGGGGCAACGAGCAGTACTTC. The chain carries TRBV14 and TRBJ2-5; D perhaps matches TRBD1 (6 bases). The J call is uncertain, as TRBJ2-7 better fits the DNA end. The CDR3 runs to 16 residues. The germline V gene has CDR1 SGHDN and CDR2 FVKESK.

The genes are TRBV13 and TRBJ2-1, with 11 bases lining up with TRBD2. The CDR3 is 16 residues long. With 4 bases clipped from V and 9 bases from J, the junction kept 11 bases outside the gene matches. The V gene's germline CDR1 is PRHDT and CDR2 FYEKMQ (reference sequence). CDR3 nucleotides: TGTGCCAGCAGCTCAAAGGTAACTAGCGGGAGCAGTGAGCAGTTCTTC. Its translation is CASSSKVTSGSSEQFF.

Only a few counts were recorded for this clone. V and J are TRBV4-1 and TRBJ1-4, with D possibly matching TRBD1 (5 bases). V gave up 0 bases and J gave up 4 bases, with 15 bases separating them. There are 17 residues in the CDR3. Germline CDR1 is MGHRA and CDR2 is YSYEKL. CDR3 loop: CASSQDLIGGDNEKLFF. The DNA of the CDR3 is TGCGCCAGCAGCCAAGATCTGATTGGAGGGGATAATGAAAAACTGTTTTTT.

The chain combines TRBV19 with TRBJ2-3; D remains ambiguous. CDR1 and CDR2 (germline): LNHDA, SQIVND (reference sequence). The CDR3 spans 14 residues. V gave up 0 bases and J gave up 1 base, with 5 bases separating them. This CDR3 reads CASSIDRGTDTQYF. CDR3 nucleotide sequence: TGTGCCAGTAGTATAGACCGGGGCACAGATACGCAGTATTTT.